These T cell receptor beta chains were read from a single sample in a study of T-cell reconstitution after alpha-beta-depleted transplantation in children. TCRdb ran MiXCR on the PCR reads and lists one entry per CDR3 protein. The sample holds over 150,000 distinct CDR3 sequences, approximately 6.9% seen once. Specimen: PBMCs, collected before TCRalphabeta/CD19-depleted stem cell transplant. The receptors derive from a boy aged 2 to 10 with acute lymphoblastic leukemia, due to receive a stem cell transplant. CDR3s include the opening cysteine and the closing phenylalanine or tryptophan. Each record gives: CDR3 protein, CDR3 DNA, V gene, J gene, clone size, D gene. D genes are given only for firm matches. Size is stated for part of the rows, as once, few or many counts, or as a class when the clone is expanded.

CDR3 protein: CASSAGTEREQYF; CDR3 DNA: TGTGCCAGCAGCGCGGGGACGGAACGCGAGCAGTACTTC; V gene: TRBV9; J gene: TRBJ2-7; clone size: many; D gene: -
CDR3 protein: CAISAGTGVFSYQETQYF; CDR3 DNA: TGTGCCATCAGTGCCGGGACAGGGGTCTTCTCGTACCAAGAGACCCAGTACTTC; V gene: TRBV10-3; J gene: TRBJ2-5; clone size: many; D gene: TRBD1
CDR3 protein: CASSPSGTPIDTIYF; CDR3 DNA: TGTGCCAGCAGCCCGAGCGGGACACCGATCGACACCATATATTTT; V gene: TRBV6-5; J gene: TRBJ1-3; clone size: -; D gene: -
CDR3 protein: CASSLAWETGELFF; CDR3 DNA: TGTGCCAGCAGCTTGGCTTGGGAGACCGGGGAGCTGTTTTTT; V gene: TRBV5-6; J gene: TRBJ2-2; clone size: many; D gene: -
CDR3 protein: CASIAGQSFTDTQYF; CDR3 DNA: TGTGCCAGCATCGCGGGACAGAGCTTCACAGATACGCAGTATTTT; V gene: TRBV28; J gene: TRBJ2-3; clone size: many; D gene: -
CDR3 protein: CASSQALAGGPSSYEQYF; CDR3 DNA: TGTGCCAGCAGCCAGGCACTAGCGGGAGGGCCCTCCTCCTACGAGCAGTACTTC; V gene: TRBV11-1; J gene: TRBJ2-7; clone size: many; D gene: TRBD2
CDR3 protein: CSGRQGAAFGNQPQHF; CDR3 DNA: TGCAGTGGAAGACAGGGGGCCGCTTTTGGCAATCAGCCCCAGCATTTT; V gene: TRBV20-1; J gene: TRBJ1-5; clone size: many; D gene: TRBD1
CDR3 protein: CSARALDRASYEQYF; CDR3 DNA: TGCAGTGCTAGAGCCTTAGACAGAGCCTCCTACGAGCAGTACTTC; V gene: TRBV20-1; J gene: TRBJ2-7; clone size: many; D gene: -
CDR3 protein: CASSQDRASGAFMEQFF; CDR3 DNA: TGTGCCAGCAGCCAAGATCGGGCTAGCGGGGCGTTCATGGAGCAGTTCTTC; V gene: TRBV4-2; J gene: TRBJ2-1; clone size: many; D gene: TRBD2
CDR3 protein: CSASTGVGQPQHF; CDR3 DNA: TGCAGTGCTTCGACAGGGGTAGGTCAGCCCCAGCATTTT; V gene: TRBV20-1; J gene: TRBJ1-5; clone size: few; D gene: TRBD1
CDR3 protein: CASSLARDRPNNEQFF; CDR3 DNA: TGTGCCAGCAGTTTAGCACGGGACAGGCCGAACAATGAGCAGTTCTTC; V gene: TRBV12-3/TRBV12-4; J gene: TRBJ2-1; clone size: many; D gene: TRBD1
CDR3 protein: CASSPLLAGGYNEQFF; CDR3 DNA: TGTGCCAGCAGCCCTCTACTAGCGGGAGGGTACAATGAGCAGTTCTTC; V gene: TRBV6-2/TRBV6-3; J gene: TRBJ2-1; clone size: many; D gene: TRBD2
CDR3 protein: CASSLVRGENEQFF; CDR3 DNA: TGTGCCAGCAGCTTAGTCAGGGGGGAAAATGAGCAGTTCTTC; V gene: TRBV7-2; J gene: TRBJ2-1; clone size: few; D gene: -
CDR3 protein: CASSQVGQGKFF; CDR3 DNA: TGTGCCAGCAGCCAAGTGGGACAGGGAAAGTTCTTC; V gene: TRBV14; J gene: TRBJ2-1; clone size: -; D gene: TRBD1
CDR3 protein: CASRSGGGDEQFF; CDR3 DNA: TGTGCCAGCAGGAGCGGGGGGGGCGATGAGCAGTTCTTC; V gene: TRBV12-3/TRBV12-4; J gene: TRBJ2-1; clone size: few; D gene: TRBD2
CDR3 protein: CASSSPGLSTDTQYF; CDR3 DNA: TGTGCCAGCAGTTCCCCGGGACTTAGCACAGATACGCAGTATTTT; V gene: TRBV12-3/TRBV12-4; J gene: TRBJ2-3; clone size: many; D gene: -